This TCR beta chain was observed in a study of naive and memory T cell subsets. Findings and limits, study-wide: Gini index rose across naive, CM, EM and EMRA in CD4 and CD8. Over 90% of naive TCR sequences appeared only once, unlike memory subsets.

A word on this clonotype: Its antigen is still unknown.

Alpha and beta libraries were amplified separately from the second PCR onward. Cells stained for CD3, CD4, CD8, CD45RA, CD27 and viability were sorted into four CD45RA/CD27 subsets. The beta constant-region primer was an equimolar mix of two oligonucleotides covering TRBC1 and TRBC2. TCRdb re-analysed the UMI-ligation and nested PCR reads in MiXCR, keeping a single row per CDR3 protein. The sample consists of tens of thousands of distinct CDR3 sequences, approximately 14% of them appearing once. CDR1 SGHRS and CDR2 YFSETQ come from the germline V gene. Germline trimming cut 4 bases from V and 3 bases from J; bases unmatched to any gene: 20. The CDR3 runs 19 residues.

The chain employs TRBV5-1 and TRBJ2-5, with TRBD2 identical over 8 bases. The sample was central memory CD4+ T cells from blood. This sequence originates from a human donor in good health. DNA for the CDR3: TGCGCCAGCAGCGCCAGATCTGGGGCTCTAGCGGGCATTAAAGAGACCCAGTACTTC. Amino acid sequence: CASSARSGALAGIKETQYF.